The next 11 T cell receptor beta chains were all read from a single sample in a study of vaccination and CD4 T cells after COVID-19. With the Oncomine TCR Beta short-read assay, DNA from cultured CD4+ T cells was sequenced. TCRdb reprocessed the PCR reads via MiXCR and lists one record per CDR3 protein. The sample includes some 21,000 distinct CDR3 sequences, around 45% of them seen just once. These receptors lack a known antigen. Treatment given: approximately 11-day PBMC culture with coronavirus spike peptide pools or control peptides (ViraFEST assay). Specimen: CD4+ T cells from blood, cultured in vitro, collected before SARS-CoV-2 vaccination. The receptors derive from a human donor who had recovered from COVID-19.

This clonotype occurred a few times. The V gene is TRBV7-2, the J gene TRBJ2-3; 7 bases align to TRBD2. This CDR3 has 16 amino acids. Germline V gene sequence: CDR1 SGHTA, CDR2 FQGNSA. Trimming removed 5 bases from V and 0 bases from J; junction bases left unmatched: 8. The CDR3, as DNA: TGTGCCAGCAGCATCCAAGCGGGAACTAGCACAGATACGCAGTATTTT. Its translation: CASSIQAGTSTDTQYF.

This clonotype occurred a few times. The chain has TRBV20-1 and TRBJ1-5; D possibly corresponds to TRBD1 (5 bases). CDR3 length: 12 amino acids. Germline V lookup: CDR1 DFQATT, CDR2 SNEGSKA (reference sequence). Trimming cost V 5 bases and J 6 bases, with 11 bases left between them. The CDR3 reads CSAGDRGQPQHF. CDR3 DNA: TGCAGTGCTGGGGACCGGGGTCAGCCCCAGCATTTT.

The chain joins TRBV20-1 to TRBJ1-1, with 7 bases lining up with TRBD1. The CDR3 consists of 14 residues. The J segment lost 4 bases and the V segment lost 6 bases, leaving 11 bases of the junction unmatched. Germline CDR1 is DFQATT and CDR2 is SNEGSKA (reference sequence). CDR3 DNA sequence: TGCAGTGCGACGGGTAGACAGGGCGGCACTGAAGCTTTCTTT. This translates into CSATGRQGGTEAFF.

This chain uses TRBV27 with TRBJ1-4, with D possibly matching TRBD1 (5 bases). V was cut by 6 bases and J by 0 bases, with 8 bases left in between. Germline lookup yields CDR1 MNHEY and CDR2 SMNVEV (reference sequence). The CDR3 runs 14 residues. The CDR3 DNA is TGTGCCAGCAGCGCAGGGACAACTAATGAAAAACTGTTTTTT. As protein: CASSAGTTNEKLFF.

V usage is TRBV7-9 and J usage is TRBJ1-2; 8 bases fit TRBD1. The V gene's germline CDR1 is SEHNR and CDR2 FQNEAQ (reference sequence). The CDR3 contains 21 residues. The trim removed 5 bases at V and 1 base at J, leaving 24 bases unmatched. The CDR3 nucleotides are TGTGCCAGCAGCCAAAATGCCCGGGGGACGACAGGGGTAGGATTTAACTATGGCTACACCTTC. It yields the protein CASSQNARGTTGVGFNYGYTF.

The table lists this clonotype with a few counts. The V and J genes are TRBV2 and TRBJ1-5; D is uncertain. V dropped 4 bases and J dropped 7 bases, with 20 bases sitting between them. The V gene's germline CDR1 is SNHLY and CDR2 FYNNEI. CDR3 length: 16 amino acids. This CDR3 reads CASSAQLGMPNQPQHF. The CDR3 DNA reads TGTGCCAGCAGTGCTCAATTAGGGATGCCGAACCAGCCCCAGCATTTT. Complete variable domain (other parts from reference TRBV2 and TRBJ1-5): EPEVTQTPSHQVTQMGQEVILRCVPISNHLYFYWYRQILGQKVEFLVSFYNNEISEKSEIFDDQFSVERPDGSNFTLKIRSTKLEDSAMYFCASSAQLGMPNQPQHFGDGTRLSIL.

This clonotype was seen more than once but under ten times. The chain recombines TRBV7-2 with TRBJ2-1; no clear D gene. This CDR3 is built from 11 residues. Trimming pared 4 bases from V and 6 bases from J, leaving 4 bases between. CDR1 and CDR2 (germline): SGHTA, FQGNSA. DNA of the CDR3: TGTGCCAGCAGCTCTTTCAATGAGCAGTTCTTC. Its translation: CASSSFNEQFF.

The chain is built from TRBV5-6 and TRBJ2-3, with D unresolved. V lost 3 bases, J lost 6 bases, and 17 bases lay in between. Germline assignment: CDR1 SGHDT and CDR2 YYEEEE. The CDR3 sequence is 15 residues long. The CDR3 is CASSSWIVPTDTQYF. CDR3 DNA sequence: TGTGCCAGCAGCTCCTGGATTGTCCCCACGGATACGCAGTATTTT.

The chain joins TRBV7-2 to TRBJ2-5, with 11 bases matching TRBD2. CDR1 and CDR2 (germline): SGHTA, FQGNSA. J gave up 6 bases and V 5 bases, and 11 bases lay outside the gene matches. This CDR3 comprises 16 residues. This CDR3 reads CASSPPRLAGFQTQYF. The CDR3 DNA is TGTGCCAGCAGCCCTCCCCGACTAGCGGGGTTTCAGACCCAGTACTTC. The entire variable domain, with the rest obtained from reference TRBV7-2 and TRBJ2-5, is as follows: GAGVSQSPSNKVTEKGKDVELRCDPISGHTALYWYRQSLGQGLEFLIYFQGNSAPDKSGLPSDRFSAERTGGSVSTLTIQRTQQEDSAVYLCASSPPRLAGFQTQYFGPGTRLLVL.

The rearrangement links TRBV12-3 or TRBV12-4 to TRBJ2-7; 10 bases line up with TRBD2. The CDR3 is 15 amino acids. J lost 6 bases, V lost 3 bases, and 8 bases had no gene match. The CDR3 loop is CASSFERGGHLEQYF. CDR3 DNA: TGTGCCAGCAGTTTCGAGCGGGGGGGCCATCTCGAGCAGTACTTC.

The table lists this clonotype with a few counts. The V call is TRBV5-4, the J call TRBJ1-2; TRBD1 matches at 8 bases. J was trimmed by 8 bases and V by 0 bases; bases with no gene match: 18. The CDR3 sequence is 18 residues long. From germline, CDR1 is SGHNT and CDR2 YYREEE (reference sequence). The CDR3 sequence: CASSLVHRRWQGARGYTF. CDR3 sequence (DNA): TGTGCCAGCAGCTTGGTACACCGCCGGTGGCAGGGGGCGCGGGGCTACACCTTC.